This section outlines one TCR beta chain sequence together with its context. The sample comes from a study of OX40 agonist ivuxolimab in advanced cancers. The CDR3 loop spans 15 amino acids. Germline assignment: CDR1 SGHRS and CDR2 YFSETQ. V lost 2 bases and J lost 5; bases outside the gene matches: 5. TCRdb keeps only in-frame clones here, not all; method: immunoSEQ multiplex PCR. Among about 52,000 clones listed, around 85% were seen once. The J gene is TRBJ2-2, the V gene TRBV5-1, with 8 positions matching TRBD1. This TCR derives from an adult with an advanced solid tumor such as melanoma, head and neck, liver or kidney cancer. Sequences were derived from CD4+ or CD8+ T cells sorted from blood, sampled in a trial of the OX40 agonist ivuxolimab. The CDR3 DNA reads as TGCGCCAGCAGCTTATGGAGACAGGGGACCGGGGAGCTGTTTTTT. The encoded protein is CASSLWRQGTGELFF.